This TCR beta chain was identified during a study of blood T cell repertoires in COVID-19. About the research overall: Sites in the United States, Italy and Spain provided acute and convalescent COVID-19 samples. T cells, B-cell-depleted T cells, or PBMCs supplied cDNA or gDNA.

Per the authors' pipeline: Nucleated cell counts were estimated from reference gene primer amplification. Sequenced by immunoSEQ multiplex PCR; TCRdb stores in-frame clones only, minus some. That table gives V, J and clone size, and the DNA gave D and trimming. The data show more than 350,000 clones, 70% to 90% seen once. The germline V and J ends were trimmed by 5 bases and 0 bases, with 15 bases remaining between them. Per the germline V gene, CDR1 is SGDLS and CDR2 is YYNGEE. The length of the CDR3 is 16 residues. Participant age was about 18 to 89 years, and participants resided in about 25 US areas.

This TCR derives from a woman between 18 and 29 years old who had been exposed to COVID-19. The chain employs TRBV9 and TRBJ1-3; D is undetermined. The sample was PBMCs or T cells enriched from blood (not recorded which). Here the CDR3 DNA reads TGTGCCAGCAGTTATGAACGACGGGTCTCTGGAAACACCATATATTTT. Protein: CASSYERRVSGNTIYF. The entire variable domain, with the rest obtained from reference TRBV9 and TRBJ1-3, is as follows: DSGVTQTPKHLITATGQRVTLRCSPRSGDLSVYWYQQSLDQGLQFLIQYYNGEERAKGNILERFSAQQFPDLHSELNLSSLELGDSALYFCASSYERRVSGNTIYFGEGSWLTVV.